This TCR beta chain was sequenced during a study of T cell repertoires in cytomegalovirus infection. This clonotype was counted only a few times. What it binds is not known. MiXCR, run by TCRdb on the reads, gives a single entry per CDR3 protein. The sample includes 50,000 to 65,000 distinct CDR3 sequences, around 18% seen only once; the top ten take less than 70%. Germline V CDR1 and CDR2: MNHEY, SVGEGT. V shed 6 bases, J shed 5 bases, and the junction held 9 bases outside the gene matches. This CDR3 has 15 residues. The source was CD8+ T cells from cultured PBMCs, collected from culture after CMV antigen stimulation. This TCR was recovered from a human donor in good health (CMV status not recorded). Some clones in this sample may be carry-over from other donors' samples. V usage is TRBV6-2 or TRBV6-3 and J usage is TRBJ2-3, with 9 bases fitting TRBD1. CDR3: CASSQYGTGQDTQYF. CDR3 coding DNA: TGTGCCAGCAGCCAATACGGGACAGGGCAAGATACGCAGTATTTT.